A selection of T cell receptor beta chains follows, all from one sample in a study of response to subunit inactivated influenza vaccine. Each CDR3 protein gets one entry after TCRdb re-called the RT-PCR reads with MiXCR. This sample carries approximately 490,000 distinct CDR3 sequences, approximately 7.8% of them seen once, and the ten largest clones take roughly 14%. The starting material was PBMCs from blood, obtained roughly 24 months after vaccination. The origin of the receptors is a man aged 50-75 years who received an inactivated influenza vaccine. Both conserved end residues are part of each CDR3. The D gene is left open where the match is weak. Clone size is shown for a subset of rows, as once, few, many or a class of expanded clone.

>few|TRBD1|TRBJ1-1|TRBV6-1
TGTGCCAGCAGCGGACAGGTCGGGGGGAACACTGAAGCTTTCTTT
CASSGQVGGNTEAFF
>few|TRBD1|TRBJ2-7|TRBV20-1
TGCAGTGCCAGGACAGGGATTGGCGATTACGAGCAGTACTTC
CSARTGIGDYEQYF
>many|.|TRBJ1-1|TRBV6-2/TRBV6-3
TGTGCCAGCAAGACACAGGCTTGGAACACTGAAGCTTTCTTT
CASKTQAWNTEAFF
>many|TRBD1|TRBJ1-5|TRBV24-1
TGTGCCACCAGTGATTGGGACAGGACACTTCTGACTTATAGCAATCAGCCCCAGCATTTT
CATSDWDRTLLTYSNQPQHF
>.|.|TRBJ2-1|TRBV5-1
TGCGCCAGCAGCTTGGATCCGTCCTACAATGAGCAGTTCTTC
CASSLDPSYNEQFF
>.|.|TRBJ2-7|TRBV20-1
TGCAGTGCTTACGGACAGTACGAGCAGTACTTC
CSAYGQYEQYF
>many|.|TRBJ2-7|TRBV3-1
TGTGCCAGCAGCCAAGTCGGCAACGAGCAGTACTTC
CASSQVGNEQYF
>.|.|TRBJ2-3|TRBV4-2
TGTGCCAGCAGCCAACAGCCTGCAGTCACAGATACGCAGTATTTT
CASSQQPAVTDTQYF
>.|.|TRBJ1-5|TRBV6-1
TGTGCCAGCGGTCTGTCAAATAATCAGCCCCAGCATTTT
CASGLSNNQPQHF
>many|TRBD1|TRBJ2-5|TRBV4-1
TGCGCCAGCAGCCAAGTTTGGGACAGCCAAGAGACCCAGTACTTC
CASSQVWDSQETQYF
>many|.|TRBJ1-4|TRBV7-2
TGTGCCAGCAGCTTAGATCAGGGGAGTAGTGAAAAACTGTTTTTT
CASSLDQGSSEKLFF
>many|.|TRBJ2-5|TRBV29-1
TGCAGCGTTGTTGGGCTCGGAGAGACCCAGTACTTC
CSVVGLGETQYF
>.|TRBD1|TRBJ2-1|TRBV5-1
TGCGCCAGCAGCCAGAGACAGGGGACCCACCAATTCTTC
CASSQRQGTHQFF
>many|TRBD1|TRBJ2-5|TRBV12-3/TRBV12-4
TGTGCCAGCAGTTTGGGACAGGGCCGCCAAGAGACCCAGTACTTC
CASSLGQGRQETQYF
>many|TRBD1|TRBJ2-3|TRBV20-1
TGCAGTGCTATCCCAGGGGGCGGGGCAGATACGCAGTATTTT
CSAIPGGGADTQYF
>many|.|TRBJ2-5|TRBV5-6
TGTGCCAGCAGCTTGTCTATCAGTGGCACGTACCAAGAGACCCAGTACTTC
CASSLSISGTYQETQYF
>many|.|TRBJ2-7|TRBV7-2
TGTGCCAGCAGCAAGACCAGTGGATTCGAGTACGAGCAGTACTTC
CASSKTSGFEYEQYF
>.|TRBD2|TRBJ2-7|TRBV20-1
TGCAGTGCAGGCCCGGGACTAGTCCTTTCCGAGCAGTACTTC
CSAGPGLVLSEQYF
>many|.|TRBJ2-7|TRBV12-3/TRBV12-4
TGTGCCAGCAGCGAGACTTCACCCTACGAGCAGTACTTC
CASSETSPYEQYF
>many|.|TRBJ2-7|TRBV14
TGTGCCAGCAGCCAAGCCCCCTACGAGCAGTACTTC
CASSQAPYEQYF
>few|TRBD1|TRBJ2-5|TRBV6-5
TGTGCCAGCAGTTACTGGGAGACAGGGGTAGGCGAGACCCAGTACTTC
CASSYWETGVGETQYF
>.|TRBD1|TRBJ1-2|TRBV24-1
TGTGCCACCAGTGATTCGGACAGGGGGAACTATGGCTACACCTTC
CATSDSDRGNYGYTF
>.|.|TRBJ2-1|TRBV20-1
TGCAGTGCTAGACGGGAGTACAATGAGCAGTTCTTC
CSARREYNEQFF
>.|.|TRBJ2-3|TRBV20-1
TGCAGTGCCGAGGACTCCCGGGGGTTGTTCCCGTATTTT
CSAEDSRGLFPYF
>.|.|TRBJ2-1|TRBV27
TGTGCCAGCGGTCTAGCTCCCTCCTACAATGAGCAGTTCTTC
CASGLAPSYNEQFF
>.|.|TRBJ1-4|TRBV7-2
TGTGCCAGCAGCTTAGTTTTGGACCCGCAAAAACTGTTTTTT
CASSLVLDPQKLFF
>many|TRBD2|TRBJ2-7|TRBV9
TGTGCCAGCAGCGTAGGCCCCTCATCTCCGGGACTAGCGGGAACCTACGAGCAGTACTTC
CASSVGPSSPGLAGTYEQYF
>few|.|TRBJ2-5|TRBV6-5
TGTGCCAGCAGTTACTCAGCAGGTCAAGAGACCCAGTACTTC
CASSYSAGQETQYF
>.|TRBD1|TRBJ2-4|TRBV20-1
TGCAGTGCTAGAGCAGGACAGGCTTGGGACATTCAGTACTTC
CSARAGQAWDIQYF
>many|TRBD2|TRBJ2-1|TRBV4-2
TGTGCCAGCAGCCAAGTGGCCCCTAGCGGGAGGGGGAACAATGAGCAGTTCTTC
CASSQVAPSGRGNNEQFF
>few|.|TRBJ1-2|TRBV12-3/TRBV12-4
TGTGCCAGCAGTACCCAGACAGGAGTTAACTATGGCTACACCTTC
CASSTQTGVNYGYTF
>.|TRBD1|TRBJ2-1|TRBV6-2/TRBV6-3
TGTGCCAGCAGTCGGCAGGGGGACAAGTTCTTC
CASSRQGDKFF
>.|.|TRBJ1-2|TRBV12-3/TRBV12-4
TGTGCCAGCAGCGCGAGCACCGGGACACTTTTCTATGGCTACACCTTC
CASSASTGTLFYGYTF
>few|.|TRBJ2-7|TRBV20-1
TGCAGTGCTAGAGATAGCTCCCTGAACACCTACGAGCAGTACTTC
CSARDSSLNTYEQYF
>.|.|TRBJ2-5|TRBV7-2
TGTGCCAGCAGCAGGTTCACAAACAACCAAGAGACCCAGTACTTC
CASSRFTNNQETQYF
>.|TRBD2|TRBJ2-1|TRBV9
TGTGCCAGCAGCGTAGCTGGGAGGGCCGACTACAATGAGCAGTTCTTC
CASSVAGRADYNEQFF
>.|TRBD1|TRBJ2-5|TRBV6-5
TGTGCCAGCAGTTACGGGACAGGGGGCGGAGAGACCCAGTACTTC
CASSYGTGGGETQYF
>many|.|TRBJ1-2|TRBV5-1
TGCGCCAGCAGCTTGGAGCAGGGAGCAAACTTTAACTATGGCTACACCTTC
CASSLEQGANFNYGYTF
>many|.|TRBJ2-2|TRBV28
TGTGCCAGCAGTTTTGCTCGGCTCCCGAACACCGGGGAGCTGTTTTTT
CASSFARLPNTGELFF
>.|TRBD1|TRBJ2-5|TRBV6-2/TRBV6-3
TGTGCCAGGAAACCTTCCCGGACAGGGGAAGAGACCCAGTACTTC
CARKPSRTGEETQYF
>few|TRBD2|TRBJ2-1|TRBV20-1
TGCAGTGCTAGGGCCTCGGGAGGGCCTCGGAATGAGCAGTTCTTC
CSARASGGPRNEQFF